This is a list of T cell receptor beta chains from one sample in a study of beta chain features in type 1 diabetes. The table came from immunoSEQ multiplex PCR; TCRdb's copy has only in-frame clones and leaves some out. The table has 150,000 or so clones, roughly 60% seen once. Input material: naive CD4+ T cells from blood. The receptors were sampled from a man aged 30-40 years with type 1 diabetes. Both conserved end residues are part of each CDR3. Each record gives: D gene, clone size, V gene, J gene, CDR3 protein, CDR3 DNA. D genes are given only for firm matches. Not all rows give a size; the values are once, few, many and, for expanded clones, a class.

D gene: TRBD2
clone size: once
V gene: TRBV11-2
J gene: TRBJ2-1
CDR3 protein: CASSSKSSGDYNEQFF
CDR3 DNA: TGTGCCAGCAGCTCAAAGTCTAGCGGGGACTACAATGAGCAGTTCTTC

D gene: NA
clone size: NA
V gene: TRBV5-1
J gene: TRBJ2-3
CDR3 protein: CASSGSGSGFTDTQYF
CDR3 DNA: TGCGCCAGCAGCGGGTCGGGAAGCGGCTTCACAGATACGCAGTATTTT

D gene: NA
clone size: NA
V gene: TRBV29-1
J gene: TRBJ2-5
CDR3 protein: CSVERNWETQYF
CDR3 DNA: TGCAGCGTTGAAAGGAACTGGGAGACCCAGTACTTC

D gene: NA
clone size: NA
V gene: TRBV7-2
J gene: TRBJ2-3
CDR3 protein: CASSLVGLTDTQYF
CDR3 DNA: TGTGCCAGCAGCCTGGTGGGGCTCACAGATACGCAGTATTTT

D gene: TRBD1
clone size: NA
V gene: TRBV29-1
J gene: TRBJ1-5
CDR3 protein: CSVSVDRGRQPQHF
CDR3 DNA: TGCAGCGTCTCGGTGGACAGGGGGCGGCAGCCCCAGCATTTT

D gene: TRBD1
clone size: NA
V gene: TRBV11-2
J gene: TRBJ2-3
CDR3 protein: CASSTGQVTDTQYF
CDR3 DNA: TGTGCCAGCAGCACGGGACAGGTTACAGATACGCAGTATTTT

D gene: NA
clone size: NA
V gene: TRBV30
J gene: TRBJ2-7
CDR3 protein: CAWSAQGTEQYF
CDR3 DNA: TGTGCCTGGAGTGCGCAGGGAACCGAGCAGTACTTC

D gene: NA
clone size: few
V gene: TRBV29-1
J gene: TRBJ2-7
CDR3 protein: CSVVNSGTGEQYF
CDR3 DNA: TGCAGCGTTGTCAACTCAGGGACGGGCGAGCAGTACTTC

D gene: NA
clone size: NA
V gene: TRBV29-1
J gene: TRBJ1-1
CDR3 protein: CSVEVTAFRGAFF
CDR3 DNA: TGCAGCGTTGAAGTAACGGCCTTTAGAGGTGCTTTCTTT

D gene: NA
clone size: NA
V gene: TRBV18
J gene: TRBJ1-1
CDR3 protein: CASSRGETEAFF
CDR3 DNA: TGTGCCAGCTCCCGGGGGGAGACTGAAGCTTTCTTT